The clone carrying this T cell receptor (beta chain) was found once. This CDR3 has 13 residues. Trimming took 0 bases from V and 7 from J, leaving 8 bases between them. Germline CDR1 is SGHTS and CDR2 is YDEGEE. The source of the sample is a study of control samples from healthy donors and cancer patients. The repertoire was sequenced with immunoSEQ multiplex PCR; TCRdb's copy has only in-frame clones and lacks some. The sample has about 130,000 clones, about 93% seen once. V is TRBV5-8 and J is TRBJ2-1; D is unclear. The sample taken for sequencing was PBMCs. The sequence was collected from a man in his forties or fifties with head and neck cancer. The CDR3 nucleotides are TGTGCCAGCAGCTTGGGATCTTGGAATGAGCAGTTCTTC. Residues: CASSLGSWNEQFF.